The source of this TCR beta chain is a study of neoadjuvant nivolumab and ipilimumab in lung cancer. The assay was immunoSEQ multiplex PCR, and TCRdb's table has in-frame clones only and misses some. The data contain fewer than 30,000 clones, 76% of them seen just once; the ten biggest clones take up approximately 18%. The study's findings and limits: Resected tumors had greater TCR richness and clonality than uninvolved lung. Resected-tumor TCR richness correlated positively with pretherapy blood richness.

To note about this clone: Antigen unknown.

The CDR3 sequence is 11 residues long. Germline CDR1 is GTSNPN and CDR2 is SVGIG (reference sequence). Trimming pared 1 base from V and 4 bases from J, leaving 5 bases between. The input for sequencing was tumor tissue, taken after neoadjuvant nivolumab, alone or with ipilimumab, at or shortly before surgery. The chain combines TRBV30 with TRBJ2-7; D possibly corresponds to TRBD1 (5 bases). The sequence derives from an adult with non-small cell lung cancer. CDR3 region: CAWSGQYEQYF. The CDR3 coding sequence is TGTGCCTGGAGTGGACAGTACGAGCAGTACTTC.